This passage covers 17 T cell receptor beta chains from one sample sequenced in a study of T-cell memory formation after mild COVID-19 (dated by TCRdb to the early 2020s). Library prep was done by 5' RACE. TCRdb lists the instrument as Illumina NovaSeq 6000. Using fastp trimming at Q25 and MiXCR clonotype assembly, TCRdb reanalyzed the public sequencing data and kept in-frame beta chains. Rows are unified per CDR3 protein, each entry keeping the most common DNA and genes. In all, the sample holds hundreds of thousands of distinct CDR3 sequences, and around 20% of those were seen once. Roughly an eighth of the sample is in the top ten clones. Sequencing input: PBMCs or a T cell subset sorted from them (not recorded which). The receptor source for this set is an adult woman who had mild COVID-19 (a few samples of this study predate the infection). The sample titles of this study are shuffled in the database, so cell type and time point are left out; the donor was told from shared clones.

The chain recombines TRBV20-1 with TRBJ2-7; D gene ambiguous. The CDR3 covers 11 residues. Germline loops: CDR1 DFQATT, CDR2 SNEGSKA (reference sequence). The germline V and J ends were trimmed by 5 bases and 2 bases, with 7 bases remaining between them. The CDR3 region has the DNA TGCAGTGCTGAAGACACCTACGAGCAGTACTTC. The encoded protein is CSAEDTYEQYF.

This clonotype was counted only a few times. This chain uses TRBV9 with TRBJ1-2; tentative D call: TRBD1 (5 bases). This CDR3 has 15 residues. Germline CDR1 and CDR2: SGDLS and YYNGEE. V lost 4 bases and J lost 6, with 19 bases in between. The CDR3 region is CASSPRDGRKHGYTF. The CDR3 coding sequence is TGTGCCAGCAGCCCGAGGGACGGCCGAAAGCATGGCTACACCTTC.

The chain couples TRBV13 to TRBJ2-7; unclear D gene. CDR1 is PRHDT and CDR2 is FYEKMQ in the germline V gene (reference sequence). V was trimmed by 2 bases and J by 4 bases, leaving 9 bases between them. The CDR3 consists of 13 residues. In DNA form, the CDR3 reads TGTGCCAGCAGCTTACTGCCGAATTACGAGCAGTACTTC. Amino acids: CASSLLPNYEQYF.

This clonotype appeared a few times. As DNA, the CDR3 is TGTGCCAGCGGTCTAGCGGACACCGGGGAGCTGTTTTTT. Translating gives CASGLADTGELFF. The V gene is TRBV25-1, the J gene TRBJ2-2; 7 positions agree with TRBD2. Germline CDR1 is MGHDK and CDR2 is SYGVNS. The CDR3 is 13 residues long. The junction had 3 bases not matched to a gene; V was cut back by 8 bases and J by 3 bases.

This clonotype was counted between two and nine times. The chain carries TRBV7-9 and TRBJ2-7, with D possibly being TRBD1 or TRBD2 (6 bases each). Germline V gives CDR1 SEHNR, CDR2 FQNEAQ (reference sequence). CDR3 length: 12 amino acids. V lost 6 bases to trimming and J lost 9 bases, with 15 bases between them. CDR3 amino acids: CASRQGTGGQYF. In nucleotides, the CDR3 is TGTGCCAGCAGACAGGGAACCGGGGGGCAGTACTTC.

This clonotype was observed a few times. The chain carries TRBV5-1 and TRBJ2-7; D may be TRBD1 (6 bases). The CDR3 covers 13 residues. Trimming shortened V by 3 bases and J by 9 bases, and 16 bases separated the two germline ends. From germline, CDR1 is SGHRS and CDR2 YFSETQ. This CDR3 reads CASSSQDSTGQYF. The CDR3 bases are TGCGCCAGCAGCTCCCAGGACAGTACGGGGCAGTACTTC.

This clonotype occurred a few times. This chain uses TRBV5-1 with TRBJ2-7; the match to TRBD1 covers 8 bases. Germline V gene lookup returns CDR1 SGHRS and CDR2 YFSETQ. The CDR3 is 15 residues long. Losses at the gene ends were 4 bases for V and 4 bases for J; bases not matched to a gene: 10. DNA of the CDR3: TGCGCCAGCAGCCCCGGACAGGGAGAAATTTACGAGCAGTACTTC. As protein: CASSPGQGEIYEQYF. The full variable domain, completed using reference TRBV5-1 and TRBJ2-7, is KAGVTQTPRYLIKTRGQQVTLSCSPISGHRSVSWYQQTPGQGLQFLFEYFSETQRNKGNFPGRFSGRQFSNSRSEMNVSTLELGDSALYLCASSPGQGEIYEQYFGPGTRLTVT.

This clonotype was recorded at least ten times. The CDR3 sequence is CASSDAGGGPDTQYF. In DNA, the CDR3 is TGTGCCAGCAGTGATGCGGGGGGCGGGCCAGATACGCAGTATTTT. The chain has TRBV2 and TRBJ2-3, with 8 bases that match TRBD2. Trimming at V came to 3 bases and at J to 4 bases, leaving 6 bases not matched to a gene. Germline V gene sequence: CDR1 SNHLY, CDR2 FYNNEI. The CDR3 has 15 amino acids.

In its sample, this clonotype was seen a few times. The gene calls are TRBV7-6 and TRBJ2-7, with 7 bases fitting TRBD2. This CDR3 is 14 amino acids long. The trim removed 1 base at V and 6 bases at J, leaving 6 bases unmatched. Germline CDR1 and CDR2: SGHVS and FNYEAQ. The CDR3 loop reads CASSLGGRSAEQYF. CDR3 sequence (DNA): TGTGCCAGCAGCTTAGGCGGGAGATCGGCCGAGCAGTACTTC.

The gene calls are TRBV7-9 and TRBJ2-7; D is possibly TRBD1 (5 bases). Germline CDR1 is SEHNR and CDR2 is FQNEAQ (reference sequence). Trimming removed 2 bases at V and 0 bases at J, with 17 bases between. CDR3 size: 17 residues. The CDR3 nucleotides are TGTGCCAGCAGCTTAAAGGTTGGAAGGGGCGCCTCCTACGAGCAGTACTTC. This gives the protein CASSLKVGRGASYEQYF.

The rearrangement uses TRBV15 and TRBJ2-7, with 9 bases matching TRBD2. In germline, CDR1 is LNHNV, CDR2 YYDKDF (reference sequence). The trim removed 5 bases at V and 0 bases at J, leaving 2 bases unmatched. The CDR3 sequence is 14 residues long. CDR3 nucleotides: TGTGCCACCAGCCCGGGACTAGCCTCCTACGAGCAGTACTTC. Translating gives CATSPGLASYEQYF.

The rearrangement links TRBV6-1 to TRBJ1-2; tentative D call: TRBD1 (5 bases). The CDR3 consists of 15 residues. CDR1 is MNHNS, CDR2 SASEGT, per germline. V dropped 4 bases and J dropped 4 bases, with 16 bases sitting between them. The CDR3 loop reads CASSGGWGLSYGYTF. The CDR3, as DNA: TGTGCCAGCAGTGGCGGGTGGGGCCTGAGCTATGGCTACACCTTC.

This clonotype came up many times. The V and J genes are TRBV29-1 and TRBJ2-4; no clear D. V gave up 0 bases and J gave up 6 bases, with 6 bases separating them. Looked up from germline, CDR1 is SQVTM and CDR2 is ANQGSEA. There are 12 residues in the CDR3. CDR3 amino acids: CSVEDIGNIQYF. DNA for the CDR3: TGCAGCGTTGAAGATATTGGAAACATTCAGTACTTC.

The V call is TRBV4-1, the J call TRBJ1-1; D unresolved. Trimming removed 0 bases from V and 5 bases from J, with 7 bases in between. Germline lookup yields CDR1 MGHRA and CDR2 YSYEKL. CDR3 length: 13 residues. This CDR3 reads CASSQEASTEAFF. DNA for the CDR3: TGCGCCAGCAGCCAAGAAGCCAGTACTGAAGCTTTCTTT.

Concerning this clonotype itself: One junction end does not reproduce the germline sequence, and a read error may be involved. The DNA of the CDR3 is TGTGCCTGGAGCCCCCCTAGCTACAAGCAGTACTTC. Translating gives CAWSPPSYKQYF. The chain combines TRBV30 with TRBJ2-7, with a possible D match to TRBD2 (5 bases). The CDR3 spans 12 residues. In germline, CDR1 is GTSNPN, CDR2 SVGIG (reference sequence).

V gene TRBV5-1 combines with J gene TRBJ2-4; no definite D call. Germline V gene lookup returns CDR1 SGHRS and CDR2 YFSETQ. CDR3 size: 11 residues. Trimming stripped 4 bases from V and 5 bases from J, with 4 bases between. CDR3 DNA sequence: TGCGCCAGCAGCGGGGAAAACATTCAGTACTTC. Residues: CASSGENIQYF.

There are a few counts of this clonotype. Written as DNA, the CDR3 is TGTGCCATCAGCCGGGACTGGAAAGACTACACCTTC. Protein sequence: CAISRDWKDYTF. J is TRBJ1-2 and V is TRBV10-3; possible D gene TRBD1, 5 bases. Per germline, CDR1 ENHRY and CDR2 SYGVKD. The V gene lost 6 bases and the J gene lost 10 bases, with 15 bases spanning the gap. This CDR3 comprises 12 residues.